Shown below are 14 T cell receptor beta chains from a single sample sequenced in a study of CXCR3-negative and CXCR3-positive naive CD8 T cells. Study-wide results and limits: Naive CXCR3-positive cells had TRB CDR3s more hydrophobic than those of CXCR3-negative naive cells.

These receptors have no known antigen. UMI-labeled 5' RACE yielded the TRB cDNA libraries. TCRdb processed the 5' RACE reads again and assigns one entry to each CDR3 protein, with no DNA. Its table records under 90,000 distinct CDR3 sequences. The sample was naive CXCR3+ CD8+ T cells from blood. Subset given: CD45RO-CCR7+CD27+CD95- naive CD8+ T cells expressing CXCR3 (TNR3+). These TCRs come from a human donor in good health. Some clones in this sample may be carry-over from other donors' samples.

The chain combines TRBV29-1 with TRBJ2-7. Germline lookup yields CDR1 SQVTM and CDR2 ANQGSEA. The CDR3 length is 13 residues. CDR3: CSVEDERAYEQYF.

The chain combines TRBV13 with TRBJ2-1. The CDR3 has 13 residues. CDR1 PRHDT and CDR2 FYEKMQ come from the germline V gene (reference sequence). CDR3 residues: CASSFQDLREQFF.

V is TRBV28 and J is TRBJ2-6; TCRdb lists TRBD2, though no DNA is available to test this call. The CDR3 covers 15 residues. CDR1 and CDR2 from the germline V gene are MDHEN and SYDVKM. The CDR3 region is CATALDGSGANVLTF.

The chain carries TRBV28 and TRBJ2-7; there is no DNA to check the TCRdb D call of TRBD2. In germline, CDR1 is MDHEN, CDR2 SYDVKM. The CDR3 sequence is 13 residues long. CDR3 sequence reads: CATGTGTADEQYF.

The rearrangement uses TRBV6-5 and TRBJ2-3; the TRBD2 assignment by TCRdb is unverifiable without DNA. The CDR3 length is 15 residues. Germline CDR1 is MNHEY and CDR2 is SVGAGI. The CDR3 reads CASSYLAGVSDTQYF.

The chain employs TRBV4-2 and TRBJ2-1; the D call from TCRdb, TRBD2, cannot be confirmed without DNA. The CDR3 covers 13 residues. The germline gives CDR1 LGHNA, CDR2 YNFKEQ. CDR3 residues: CAAASDPYNEQFF.

V is TRBV6-5 and J is TRBJ1-2. Per the germline V gene, CDR1 is MNHEY and CDR2 is SVGAGI. The CDR3 consists of 15 residues. The CDR3 protein is CASLPLAHTNYGYTF.

The chain links TRBV7-6 to TRBJ2-3; with no DNA, the TCRdb D assignment of TRBD1 cannot be verified. This CDR3 has 11 amino acids. Per germline, CDR1 SGHVS and CDR2 FNYEAQ. The CDR3 is CDGGRTDTQYF.

This sequence joins TRBV19 and TRBJ1-2. The CDR3 is 13 amino acids. Germline CDR1 LNHDA, CDR2 SQIVND (reference sequence). CDR3 protein: CASSIDLPDGYTF.

J is TRBJ2-7 and V is TRBV11-2; the TCRdb call, TRBD1, lacks DNA for checking. CDR1 is SGHAT and CDR2 is FQNNGV in the germline V gene. This CDR3 is built from 17 residues. CDR3 protein: CASSLDPQQGPVYEQYF. The full variable domain, its missing parts supplied by reference TRBV11-2 and TRBJ2-7, is EAGVAQSPRYKIIEKRQSVAFWCNPISGHATLYWYQQILGQGPKLLIQFQNNGVVDDSQLPKDRFSAERLKGVDSTLKIQPAKLEDSAVYLCASSLDPQQGPVYEQYFGPGTRLTVT.

This chain connects TRBV3-1 to TRBJ2-1; TCRdb proposes TRBD1, but this gene call is untestable without DNA. The CDR3 spans 16 residues. CDR1 and CDR2 (germline): LGHDT, YNNKEL (reference sequence). This CDR3 is CASSQVGGARGDEQFF.

The chain couples TRBV5-1 to TRBJ1-5. The CDR3 length is 16 residues. Germline CDR1 reads SGHRS; CDR2 reads YFSETQ. The CDR3 protein is CASSLGEGSSNQPQHF.

V and J are TRBV9 and TRBJ2-1; as DNA is missing, the TRBD1 call by TCRdb cannot be tested. Germline V gives CDR1 SGDLS, CDR2 YYNGEE. CDR3 length equals 12 residues. The CDR3 loop is CASSGTSGEQFF.

CDR3 residues: CASSSTGGLAKNIQYF. The rearrangement uses TRBV14 and TRBJ2-4; TCRdb picks TRBD1, but there is no DNA to check that call. From germline, CDR1 is SGHDN and CDR2 FVKESK. The CDR3 consists of 16 residues.